These T cell receptor beta chains were read from a single sample in a study of blood T cell repertoires in COVID-19. Sequencing was performed with immunoSEQ multiplex PCR; in TCRdb, only in-frame clones are kept and a portion is missing. Of 250,000 to 400,000 clones listed, roughly 90% were seen once; the top ten hold 2.6%. The sequencing sample was made of PBMCs or T cells enriched from blood (not recorded which). The receptors shown here come from a man aged 55 to 70 who had recovered from COVID-19. CDR3s include the opening cysteine and the closing phenylalanine or tryptophan. Fields, in order: D gene, clone size, V gene, J gene, CDR3 DNA, CDR3 protein. A D gene is named only where the DNA matches it firmly. Clone size is given for some rows only: seen once, a few or many times, or a class if the clone is expanded.

d_call: -; clone_size: -; v_call: TRBV11-2; j_call: TRBJ1-4; cdr3_nt: TGTGCCAGCAGCCAAACAGGATTTAAGAATGAAAAACTGTTTTTT; cdr3_aa: CASSQTGFKNEKLFF
d_call: -; clone_size: -; v_call: TRBV6-5; j_call: TRBJ2-2; cdr3_nt: TGTGCCAGCAGTCCAAACACCGGGGAGCTGTTTTTT; cdr3_aa: CASSPNTGELFF
d_call: -; clone_size: -; v_call: TRBV5-6; j_call: TRBJ2-7; cdr3_nt: TGTGCCAGCAGCTTGGTGGCGGACAGCTCCTACGAGCAGTACTTC; cdr3_aa: CASSLVADSSYEQYF
d_call: TRBD1; clone_size: -; v_call: TRBV3-1/TRBV3-2; j_call: TRBJ1-2; cdr3_nt: TGTGCCAGCAGGGCCGGGACAGACTATGGCTACACCTTC; cdr3_aa: CASRAGTDYGYTF
d_call: TRBD2; clone_size: once; v_call: TRBV7-3; j_call: TRBJ2-1; cdr3_nt: TGTGCCAGCAGCTTAACGGTAGTCGGGACTAGCGTTTACAATGAGCAGTTCTTC; cdr3_aa: CASSLTVVGTSVYNEQFF
d_call: -; clone_size: few; v_call: TRBV5-6; j_call: TRBJ1-1; cdr3_nt: TGTGCCAGCAATAAATGGGGGGGCATGAACACTGAAGCTTTCTTT; cdr3_aa: CASNKWGGMNTEAFF
d_call: -; clone_size: -; v_call: TRBV4-2; j_call: TRBJ2-3; cdr3_nt: TGTGCCAGCAGCCAAGACCTCAGGGCCACAGATACGCAGTATTTT; cdr3_aa: CASSQDLRATDTQYF
d_call: TRBD2; clone_size: -; v_call: TRBV6-2/TRBV6-3; j_call: TRBJ2-2; cdr3_nt: TGTGCCAGCAGTTGGGAGGGGCGCGGGGGTTTCACCGGGGAGCTGTTTTTT; cdr3_aa: CASSWEGRGGFTGELFF
d_call: TRBD1; clone_size: -; v_call: TRBV6-6; j_call: TRBJ1-5; cdr3_nt: TGTGCCGGCCACAGGGGCGGCAATCAGCCCCAGCATTTT; cdr3_aa: CAGHRGGNQPQHF
d_call: -; clone_size: -; v_call: TRBV18; j_call: TRBJ2-4; cdr3_nt: TGTGCCAGCGCACTATACATCTACAGGTCACTGGCCAAAAACATTCAGTACTTC; cdr3_aa: CASALYIYRSLAKNIQYF
d_call: -; clone_size: -; v_call: TRBV2; j_call: TRBJ1-6; cdr3_nt: TGTGCCAGCAGACCCCGAACAGGGCCCGGGGGGTCACCCCTCCACTTT; cdr3_aa: CASRPRTGPGGSPLHF
d_call: -; clone_size: few; v_call: TRBV7-6; j_call: TRBJ1-3; cdr3_nt: TGTGCCAGCAGCTTAGAGCGGGGGAGCAGAAGAGGAAACACCATATATTTT; cdr3_aa: CASSLERGSRRGNTIYF
d_call: -; clone_size: -; v_call: TRBV19; j_call: TRBJ1-5; cdr3_nt: TGTGCCAGTAGTTTTGACATCGGCGGCAATCAGCCCCAGCATTTT; cdr3_aa: CASSFDIGGNQPQHF
d_call: TRBD1; clone_size: -; v_call: TRBV6-5; j_call: TRBJ1-5; cdr3_nt: TGTGCCAGCAAGGGACAGCCATATAGCAATCAGCCCCAGCATTTT; cdr3_aa: CASKGQPYSNQPQHF
d_call: -; clone_size: -; v_call: TRBV6-5; j_call: TRBJ1-4; cdr3_nt: TGTGCCAGCAGACCGGGGGGAACTAATGAAAAACTGTTTTTT; cdr3_aa: CASRPGGTNEKLFF
d_call: TRBD1; clone_size: -; v_call: TRBV27; j_call: TRBJ1-5; cdr3_nt: TGTGCCAGCAGTCCCCAAGGGACAGATAATCAGCCCCAGCATTTT; cdr3_aa: CASSPQGTDNQPQHF
d_call: TRBD1; clone_size: -; v_call: TRBV6-5; j_call: TRBJ1-1; cdr3_nt: TGTGCCAGCAGCCTAAGGACAGGCAAAGCTTTCTTT; cdr3_aa: CASSLRTGKAFF
d_call: TRBD1; clone_size: -; v_call: TRBV6-4; j_call: TRBJ2-1; cdr3_nt: TGTGCCAGCAGTGATCAGACAGGGATGTGGTGCTACAATGAGCAGTTCTTC; cdr3_aa: CASSDQTGMWCYNEQFF
d_call: -; clone_size: -; v_call: TRBV10-2; j_call: TRBJ2-5; cdr3_nt: TGCGCCAGCACATACGACGGGGGTTCGGCCCAGTACTTC; cdr3_aa: CASTYDGGSAQYF
d_call: -; clone_size: -; v_call: TRBV7-9; j_call: TRBJ1-4; cdr3_nt: TGTGCCAGCAGCGCTAGGCAGGACTATGAAAAACTGTTTTTT; cdr3_aa: CASSARQDYEKLFF
d_call: -; clone_size: -; v_call: TRBV7-2; j_call: TRBJ1-6; cdr3_nt: TGTGCCAGCAGGCTTGATCCGGGGGGGAATTCACCCCTCCACTTT; cdr3_aa: CASRLDPGGNSPLHF
d_call: -; clone_size: -; v_call: TRBV5-1; j_call: TRBJ2-1; cdr3_nt: TGCGCCAGCAGCTTGGGGGCCAGAAGGGGCCCAACCTCCTACAATGAGCAGTTCTTC; cdr3_aa: CASSLGARRGPTSYNEQFF
d_call: TRBD2; clone_size: once; v_call: TRBV2; j_call: TRBJ2-3; cdr3_nt: TGTGCCAGCAGTGAAGACGTAGCGGGATTGTTAGATACGCAGTATTTT; cdr3_aa: CASSEDVAGLLDTQYF
d_call: TRBD2; clone_size: -; v_call: TRBV15; j_call: TRBJ2-7; cdr3_nt: TGTGCCACCAGCAGAGTGGGACTAGCGGGAGACTCCTACGAGCAGTACTTC; cdr3_aa: CATSRVGLAGDSYEQYF
d_call: -; clone_size: -; v_call: TRBV4-2; j_call: TRBJ1-4; cdr3_nt: TGTGCCAGCAGCCACCGAGCGGGTCCAAGGGATCTAAAACTGTTTTTT; cdr3_aa: CASSHRAGPRDLKLFF
d_call: TRBD1; clone_size: -; v_call: TRBV18; j_call: TRBJ1-5; cdr3_nt: TGTGCCAGCTCACCAGGTCTCTTCGACAGGGGGCTTGGGCAGCCCCAGCATTTT; cdr3_aa: CASSPGLFDRGLGQPQHF
d_call: TRBD1; clone_size: -; v_call: TRBV15; j_call: TRBJ2-7; cdr3_nt: TGTGCCACCAGCAGAGGGGGACAGGGCTTGCACGAGCAGTACTTC; cdr3_aa: CATSRGGQGLHEQYF
d_call: -; clone_size: -; v_call: TRBV11-1; j_call: TRBJ1-1; cdr3_nt: TGTGCCAGCAGCTTCAGGAACACTGAAGCTTTCTTT; cdr3_aa: CASSFRNTEAFF
d_call: -; clone_size: -; v_call: TRBV28; j_call: TRBJ2-5; cdr3_nt: TGTGCCAGCAGTTCCATCCAAGAGACCCAGTACTTC; cdr3_aa: CASSSIQETQYF
d_call: TRBD1; clone_size: -; v_call: TRBV19; j_call: TRBJ2-5; cdr3_nt: TGTGCCAGTAGGGACAGGAACCAAGAGACCCAGTACTTC; cdr3_aa: CASRDRNQETQYF
d_call: TRBD1; clone_size: -; v_call: TRBV5-1; j_call: TRBJ2-5; cdr3_nt: TGCGCCAGCAGCTATTCAGGGGGCCGAGTGACCCAGTACTTC; cdr3_aa: CASSYSGGRVTQYF
d_call: -; clone_size: -; v_call: TRBV30; j_call: TRBJ2-3; cdr3_nt: TGTGCCTGGAGCAGATCCGGGGTTAGTAAAGATACGCAGTATTTT; cdr3_aa: CAWSRSGVSKDTQYF
d_call: TRBD1; clone_size: -; v_call: TRBV27; j_call: TRBJ1-2; cdr3_nt: TGTGCCAGCAGTTTTAGGGGGGACAGGGGACCGTATGGCTACACCTTC; cdr3_aa: CASSFRGDRGPYGYTF
d_call: -; clone_size: -; v_call: TRBV7-2; j_call: TRBJ2-2; cdr3_nt: TGTGCCAGCAGCTTAGGGCTACCCAGGTCCGGGGAGCTGTTTTTT; cdr3_aa: CASSLGLPRSGELFF
d_call: -; clone_size: -; v_call: TRBV29-1; j_call: TRBJ2-7; cdr3_nt: TGCAGCGTTGAAGCTACAGGGAAGGATAGCTACGAGCAGTACTTC; cdr3_aa: CSVEATGKDSYEQYF
d_call: -; clone_size: -; v_call: TRBV4-1; j_call: TRBJ2-1; cdr3_nt: TGCGCCAGCAGCCAAGATCCCTTGAAGGAGAATGGCAATGAGCAGTTCTTC; cdr3_aa: CASSQDPLKENGNEQFF